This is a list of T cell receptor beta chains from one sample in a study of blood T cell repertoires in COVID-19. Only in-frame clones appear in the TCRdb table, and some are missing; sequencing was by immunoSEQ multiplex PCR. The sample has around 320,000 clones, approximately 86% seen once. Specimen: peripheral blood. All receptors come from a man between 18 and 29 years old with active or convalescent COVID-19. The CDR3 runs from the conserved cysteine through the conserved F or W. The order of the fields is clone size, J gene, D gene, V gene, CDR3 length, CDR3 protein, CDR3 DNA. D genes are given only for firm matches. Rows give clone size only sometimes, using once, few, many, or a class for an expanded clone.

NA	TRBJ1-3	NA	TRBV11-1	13	CASSRVLGNTIYF	TGTGCCAGCAGCCGGGTCCTCGGGAACACCATATATTTT
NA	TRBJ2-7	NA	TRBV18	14	CASSGRDKPYEQYF	TGTGCCAGCTCTGGACGGGACAAGCCCTACGAGCAGTACTTC
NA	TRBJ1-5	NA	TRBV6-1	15	CASSENRVRAQPQHF	TGTGCCAGCAGTGAAAACAGGGTTCGGGCTCAGCCCCAGCATTTT
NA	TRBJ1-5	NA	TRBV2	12	CASSDDYQPQHF	TGTGCCAGCAGTGACGACTATCAGCCCCAGCATTTT
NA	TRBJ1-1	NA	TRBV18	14	CASSGWTLGTEAFF	TGTGCCAGCTCAGGGTGGACTTTGGGGACTGAAGCTTTCTTT
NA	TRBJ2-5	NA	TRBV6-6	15	CASSPYSGIQETQYF	TGTGCCAGCAGTCCCTACAGCGGAATCCAAGAGACCCAGTACTTC
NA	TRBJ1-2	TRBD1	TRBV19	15	CASSQDGTELYGYTF	TGTGCCAGTAGTCAAGATGGGACAGAGCTTTATGGCTACACCTTC
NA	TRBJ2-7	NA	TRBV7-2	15	CASSLWGQGSYEQYF	TGTGCCAGCAGCTTATGGGGCCAGGGTTCCTACGAGCAGTACTTC
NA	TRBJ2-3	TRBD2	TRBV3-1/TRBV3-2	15	CASSQRGLAGQKQYF	TGTGCCAGCAGCCAGCGTGGACTAGCGGGACAAAAGCAGTATTTT
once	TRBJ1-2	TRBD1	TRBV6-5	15	CASRRGQGLIYGYTF	TGTGCCAGCAGGCGCGGACAGGGTCTGATCTATGGCTACACCTTC
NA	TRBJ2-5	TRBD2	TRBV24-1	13	CATRGGTEETQYF	TGTGCCACCAGGGGGGGGACGGAAGAGACCCAGTACTTC
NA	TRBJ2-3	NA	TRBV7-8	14	CASSPLGGTDTQYF	TGTGCCAGCAGCCCCCTGGGAGGCACAGATACGCAGTATTTT
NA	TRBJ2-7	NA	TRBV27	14	CASRQGLSSYEQYF	TGTGCCAGCAGACAGGGCTTAAGCTCCTACGAGCAGTACTTC
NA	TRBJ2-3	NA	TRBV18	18	CASSPETTSSLSEDTQYF	TGTGCCAGCTCACCAGAGACCACGTCGTCACTTTCGGAGGATACGCAGTATTTT
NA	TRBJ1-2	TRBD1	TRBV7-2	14	CASSLGPGGYGYTF	TGTGCCAGCAGCTTAGGTCCAGGGGGCTATGGCTACACCTTC
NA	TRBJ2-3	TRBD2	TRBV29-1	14	CSAGLAGGTDTQYF	TGCAGCGCCGGACTAGCGGGAGGCACAGATACGCAGTATTTT
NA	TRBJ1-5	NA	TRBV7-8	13	CASSLDRNQPQHF	TGTGCCAGCAGCTTAGACAGGAATCAGCCCCAGCATTTT
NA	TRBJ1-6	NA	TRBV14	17	CASSQQTGYPYNSPLHF	TGTGCCAGCAGCCAACAAACAGGCTACCCCTATAATTCACCCCTCCACTTT
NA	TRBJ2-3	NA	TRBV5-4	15	CASSLAAASTDTQYF	TGTGCCAGCAGCTTGGCGGCGGCTAGCACAGATACGCAGTATTTT
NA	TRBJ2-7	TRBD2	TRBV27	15	CASSSRLAGPYEQYF	TGTGCCAGCAGTTCCCGACTAGCGGGACCTTACGAGCAGTACTTC
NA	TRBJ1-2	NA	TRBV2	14	CASSGITGFYGYTF	TGTGCCAGCAGTGGGATTACAGGGTTCTATGGCTACACCTTC
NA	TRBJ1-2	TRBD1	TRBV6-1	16	CASSEVPGQGLDGYTF	TGTGCCAGCAGTGAAGTCCCGGGACAGGGATTGGATGGCTACACCTTC
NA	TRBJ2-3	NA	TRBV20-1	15	CSASLRQGLTDTQYF	TGCAGTGCTAGTCTTCGGCAGGGTTTGACAGATACGCAGTATTTT
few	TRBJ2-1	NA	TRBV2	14	CASRERGFYNEQFF	TGTGCCAGCAGAGAACGGGGTTTTTACAATGAGCAGTTCTTC
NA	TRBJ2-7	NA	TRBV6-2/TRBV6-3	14	CASSFGQGHYEQYF	TGTGCCAGCAGTTTTGGTCAGGGACACTACGAGCAGTACTTC
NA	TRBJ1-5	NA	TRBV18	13	CASSPDRNQPQHF	TGTGCCAGCTCACCCGACAGAAATCAGCCCCAGCATTTT
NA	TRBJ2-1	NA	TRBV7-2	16	CASSAEYYAVYNEQFF	TGTGCCAGCAGCGCCGAATATTACGCGGTCTACAATGAGCAGTTCTTC
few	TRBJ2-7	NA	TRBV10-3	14	CAISPGVGSYEQYF	TGTGCCATCTCCCCCGGGGTGGGTTCCTACGAGCAGTACTTC
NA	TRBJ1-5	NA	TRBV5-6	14	CASARRGTNQPQHF	TGTGCCAGCGCCAGAAGGGGGACCAATCAGCCCCAGCATTTT
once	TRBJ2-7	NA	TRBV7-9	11	CASSRSYEQYF	TGTGCCAGCAGCCGCTCCTACGAGCAGTACTTC
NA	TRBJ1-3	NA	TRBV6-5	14	CASSRDRLGNTIYF	TGTGCCAGCAGTAGAGACAGGTTGGGAAACACCATATATTTT
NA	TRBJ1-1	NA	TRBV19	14	CASIKLQGFTEAFF	TGTGCCAGTATCAAGTTACAGGGTTTCACTGAAGCTTTCTTT
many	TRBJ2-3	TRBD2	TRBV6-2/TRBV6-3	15	CASSYSAGGTDTQYF	TGTGCCAGCAGTTACTCAGCGGGGGGCACAGATACGCAGTATTTT
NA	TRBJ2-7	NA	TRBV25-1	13	CASSETLTEREYF	TGTGCCAGCAGTGAAACCCTAACCGAGCGGGAGTACTTC
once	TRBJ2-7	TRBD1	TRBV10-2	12	CASGDRVYEQYF	TGCGCCAGCGGGGACAGGGTCTACGAGCAGTACTTC
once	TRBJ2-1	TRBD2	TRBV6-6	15	CASSYCGSGYNEQFF	TGTGCCAGCAGTTACTGCGGGAGTGGGTACAATGAGCAGTTCTTC
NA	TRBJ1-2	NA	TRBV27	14	CASSLLGGIYGYTF	TGTGCCAGCAGTTTATTGGGCGGGATATATGGCTACACCTTC